These T cell receptor beta chains were read from a single sample in a study of cytomegalovirus exposure and HLA in healthy donors. Clones were read by immunoSEQ multiplex PCR, and TCRdb kept only the in-frame ones, dropping some. In the table there are around 150,000 clones, over 70% of which are singletons. Sample: PBMCs. These receptors all come from a male donor in good health and CMV-seronegative. Each CDR3 is given with its conserved first and last residue. Fields, in order: CDR3 DNA, CDR3 protein, D gene, V gene, J gene, clone size. D genes are given only for firm matches. Not all rows give a size; the values are once, few, many and, for expanded clones, a class.

TGTGCCAGCAGCAAGGGACAGGGGTATGGCTACACCTTC,CASSKGQGYGYTF,TRBD1,TRBV7-2,TRBJ1-2,-
TGTGCCAGCAGCCGCCCGAGCCTTGGCACAGATACGCAGTATTTT,CASSRPSLGTDTQYF,-,TRBV5-4,TRBJ2-3,-
TGTGCCAGCATCGATGGATCGGCAGGGGGCTACGAGCAGTACTTC,CASIDGSAGGYEQYF,TRBD1,TRBV28,TRBJ2-7,few
TGTGCCAGCAGCCTCGACAGGATCTACGAGCAGTACTTC,CASSLDRIYEQYF,-,TRBV11-1,TRBJ2-7,-
TGTGCCAGCAGCCCGCCGTCCAGGGGGCCCCTATACGAGCAGTACTTC,CASSPPSRGPLYEQYF,TRBD1,TRBV7-2,TRBJ2-7,-
TGTGCCAGCAGTTCTTGGAGGGATGGGGGCAATCAGCCCCAGCATTTT,CASSSWRDGGNQPQHF,-,TRBV28,TRBJ1-5,-
TGTGCCAGCAGTCAACAAGGGACAGGGGGCGCGTTAAAGCCCGAAGCTTTCTTT,CASSQQGTGGALKPEAFF,TRBD1,TRBV2,TRBJ1-1,few
TGTGCCTGGAGCGCAGTCATGAACACTGAAGCTTTCTTT,CAWSAVMNTEAFF,-,TRBV30,TRBJ1-1,-
TGCGCCAGCAGCCCGGGACCCGCCACGCTAGCGAATAGCAATCAGCCCCAGCATTTT,CASSPGPATLANSNQPQHF,-,TRBV5-1,TRBJ1-5,-
TGTGCCAGCAGCTTGCTACCTAGCACAGATACGCAGTATTTT,CASSLLPSTDTQYF,-,TRBV11-3,TRBJ2-3,-
TGTGCCAGCAGTTCACCCCCCCGGGGCTCCTACGAGCAGTACTTC,CASSSPPRGSYEQYF,-,TRBV28,TRBJ2-7,-
TGTGCCAGCAGCTCCTCCGGGACAGACCTAACCAGCTCCTACGAGCAGTACTTC,CASSSSGTDLTSSYEQYF,TRBD1,TRBV7-8,TRBJ2-7,-
TGCAGCGTTGATCTTCAGGGGGCGAACACTGAAGCTTTCTTT,CSVDLQGANTEAFF,TRBD1,TRBV29-1,TRBJ1-1,-
TGCGCCAGCAGCTCGGGACTTAGGAGCTCCTACGAGCAGTACTTC,CASSSGLRSSYEQYF,-,TRBV5-1,TRBJ2-7,-
TGTGCCAGCAGTTTGACGGACAGTTCCTACGAGCAGTACTTC,CASSLTDSSYEQYF,-,TRBV28,TRBJ2-7,-
TGTGCCAGCAGCTTAGAGGTAGACAGGGAAGGCTACACCTTC,CASSLEVDREGYTF,TRBD1,TRBV7-9,TRBJ1-2,once